Presented here are 24 T cell receptor beta chains from one specimen sequenced in a study of cytomegalovirus exposure and HLA in healthy donors. Here immunoSEQ multiplex PCR was the method, and the copy in TCRdb shows in-frame clones only, minus some. The profile shows 150,000 to 200,000 clones, about 82% of them singletons. The sample taken for sequencing was PBMCs. These receptors all come from a woman in her late teens or twenties in good health and CMV-seronegative.

The V gene is TRBV9, the J gene TRBJ1-3; 9 bases are shared with TRBD1. The CDR3 has 16 amino acids. Germline assignment: CDR1 SGDLS and CDR2 YYNGEE. V shed 1 base and J 3 bases; nucleotides not matched to a gene: 5. The CDR3, as DNA: TGTGCCAGCAGCGTACCACCGGACAGGGGTGGAAACACCATATATTTT. This translates into CASSVPPDRGGNTIYF.

This clone was recorded only once. CDR3 loop: CASSVGTFTDTQYF. In nucleotides, the CDR3 is TGTGCCAGCAGCGTAGGGACATTCACAGATACGCAGTATTTT. The genes are TRBV9 and TRBJ2-3; possible D gene TRBD1, 5 bases. The germline V gene encodes CDR1 SGDLS and CDR2 YYNGEE. V lost 0 bases, J lost 2 bases, and 7 bases lay in between. The CDR3 loop spans 14 amino acids. The full variable domain, its missing parts supplied by reference TRBV9 and TRBJ2-3, is DSGVTQTPKHLITATGQRVTLRCSPRSGDLSVYWYQQSLDQGLQFLIQYYNGEERAKGNILERFSAQQFPDLHSELNLSSLELGDSALYFCASSVGTFTDTQYFGPGTRLTVL.

This clone was detected only once. J is TRBJ2-1 and V is TRBV11-2; 8 nucleotides align to TRBD2. The J segment lost 6 bases and the V segment lost 2 bases, leaving 6 bases of the junction unmatched. This CDR3 contains 15 residues. The germline gives CDR1 SGHAT, CDR2 FQNNGV. This CDR3 is CASSLQRTSPNEQFF. The CDR3 coding sequence is TGTGCCAGCAGCTTACAGCGGACTAGCCCCAATGAGCAGTTCTTC. The whole variable domain, filled in from reference TRBV11-2 and TRBJ2-1, reads EAGVAQSPRYKIIEKRQSVAFWCNPISGHATLYWYQQILGQGPKLLIQFQNNGVVDDSQLPKDRFSAERLKGVDSTLKIQPAKLEDSAVYLCASSLQRTSPNEQFFGPGTRLTVL.

The V gene is TRBV19, the J gene TRBJ1-3, with D possibly TRBD1 on 6 matching bases. The V end was cut by 5 bases, the J end by 0 bases, with 11 bases between. The germline V gene has CDR1 LNHDA and CDR2 SQIVND (reference sequence). The CDR3 contains 15 residues. The CDR3 sequence: CASSVTGFSGNTIYF. The CDR3 nucleotides are TGTGCCAGTAGTGTGACAGGTTTCTCTGGAAACACCATATATTTT.

This rearrangement joins TRBV5-1 to TRBJ2-7, with unresolved D. CDR3 length: 13 residues. CDR1 is SGHRS and CDR2 is YFSETQ in the germline V gene. V lost 0 bases and J lost 2, with 6 bases in between. The CDR3 sequence is CASSLAGTYEQYF. The CDR3 DNA is TGCGCCAGCAGCTTGGCAGGTACCTACGAGCAGTACTTC.

The CDR3 nucleotides read TGCGCCAGCAGCCAAGACATGTATGCCATGGGACAGGGGAGAGATAATGGCTACACCTTC. Translated: CASSQDMYAMGQGRDNGYTF. The rearrangement uses TRBV4-1 and TRBJ1-2; 10 bases are shared with TRBD1. The V and J ends lost 0 bases and 6 bases, in that order; junction bases with no gene match: 19. The CDR3 length is 20 residues. CDR1 is MGHRA, CDR2 YSYEKL, per germline.

This clone was found a few times. The genes are TRBV15 and TRBJ1-2; 8 bases match TRBD1. The CDR3 has 16 amino acids. CDR1 LNHNV and CDR2 YYDKDF come from the germline V gene (reference sequence). V shed 0 bases, J shed 6 bases, and the junction held 9 bases outside the gene matches. CDR3 amino acids: CATSRDGGQGGDGYTF. The CDR3, as DNA: TGTGCCACCAGCAGAGATGGAGGACAGGGAGGAGATGGCTACACCTTC.

This chain connects TRBV19 to TRBJ1-2; 8 positions match TRBD1. Looked up from germline, CDR1 is LNHDA and CDR2 is SQIVND (reference sequence). This CDR3 is 13 amino acids long. Trimming took 6 bases from V and 5 from J; bases not matched to a gene: 5. The CDR3 nucleotides are TGTGCCAGTAGCATCCAGGGGGCGTATGGCTACACCTTC. It translates to CASSIQGAYGYTF.

V is TRBV30 and J is TRBJ1-1, with a weak D call TRBD1 (6 bases). The germline gives CDR1 GTSNPN, CDR2 SVGIG (reference sequence). V was cut by 8 bases and J by 0 bases, with 13 bases left in between. The length of the CDR3 is 13 residues. The CDR3 region has the DNA TGTGCCAGGCAGGGGCGATTGAACACTGAAGCTTTCTTT. Its protein is CARQGRLNTEAFF.

The chain carries TRBV7-9 and TRBJ2-7; TRBD1 might be the D (5 bases). Germline CDR1 SEHNR, CDR2 FQNEAQ (reference sequence). There are 15 residues in the CDR3. Trimming left V 4 bases short and J 5 bases short, with 18 bases between. CDR3 protein: CASSSVTGVSDEQYF. CDR3 sequence (DNA): TGTGCCAGCAGCTCAGTCACAGGAGTCTCGGACGAGCAGTACTTC.

Only a few counts were recorded for this clone. The chain employs TRBV4-2 and TRBJ1-1; TRBD1 agrees at 7 bases. V shed 3 bases, J shed 0 bases, and the junction held 1 base outside the gene matches. Germline V gene data show CDR1 as LGHNA and CDR2 as YNFKEQ. The CDR3 is made up of 14 amino acids. The CDR3 reads CASSHGTVNTEAFF. The CDR3 DNA reads as TGTGCCAGCAGCCATGGGACAGTGAACACTGAAGCTTTCTTT.

This chain uses TRBV7-2 with TRBJ1-3; TRBD1 matches 9 bases. Trimming at V came to 1 base and at J to 8 bases, leaving 6 bases not matched to a gene. The CDR3 extends over 15 amino acids. Germline-derived CDR1 and CDR2 are SGHTA and FQGNSA. The CDR3 loop reads CASSLVQGAKDTIYF. The CDR3 DNA follows: TGTGCCAGCAGCTTAGTACAGGGGGCAAAGGACACCATATATTTT.

The chain uses TRBV7-2 and TRBJ2-1, with a tentative D call TRBD2 (5 bases). V was pared by 5 bases and J by 9 bases, with 26 bases between. The germline V gene encodes CDR1 SGHTA and CDR2 FQGNSA. The CDR3 totals 17 residues. CDR3: CASSRRTPLEGTPEQFF. CDR3 coding DNA: TGTGCCAGCAGCCGCCGGACCCCACTAGAGGGAACCCCTGAGCAGTTCTTC.

The chain links TRBV19 to TRBJ1-1; possibly TRBD1 for D (6 bases). V was shortened by 3 bases and J by 4 bases, with 24 bases between the two germline ends. The CDR3 spans 18 residues. Germline CDR1 is LNHDA and CDR2 is SQIVND (reference sequence). CDR3 in DNA: TGTGCCAGTAGTATTCCGAGGGGGGGGCTGTTGGGCGGCACTGAAGCTTTCTTT. It is translated as CASSIPRGGLLGGTEAFF.

This sequence joins TRBV28 and TRBJ2-5; the D gene is possibly TRBD1 (6 bases). Trimming stripped 7 bases from V and 5 bases from J, with 17 bases between. The CDR3 is 14 residues long. The V gene's germline CDR1 is MDHEN and CDR2 SYDVKM. CDR3 protein: CASTQGATGETQYF. The CDR3 bases are TGTGCCAGCACCCAAGGGGCCACAGGGGAGACCCAGTACTTC.

The chain couples TRBV5-1 to TRBJ1-1; TRBD1 agrees at 8 bases. Germline CDR1 and CDR2: SGHRS and YFSETQ. J gave up 5 bases and V 5 bases, and 5 bases lay outside the gene matches. The CDR3 runs to 13 residues. CDR3 protein: CASRTGVKTEAFF. The CDR3 DNA sequence: TGCGCCAGCAGGACAGGGGTTAAGACTGAAGCTTTCTTT. Drawing the rest from reference TRBV5-1 and TRBJ1-1, the complete variable domain is KAGVTQTPRYLIKTRGQQVTLSCSPISGHRSVSWYQQTPGQGLQFLFEYFSETQRNKGNFPGRFSGRQFSNSRSEMNVSTLELGDSALYLCASRTGVKTEAFFGQGTRLTVV.

The rearrangement uses TRBV10-2 and TRBJ1-6; 10 nucleotides agree with TRBD1. Trimming cost V 4 bases and J 6 bases; bases outside gene matches: 3. Germline V gene data show CDR1 as WSHSY and CDR2 as SAAADI. This CDR3 has 15 amino acids. CDR3 loop: CASSAGTGVNSPLHF. Here the CDR3 DNA reads TGCGCCAGCAGTGCCGGGACAGGGGTTAATTCACCCCTCCACTTT.

The chain couples TRBV7-8 to TRBJ1-1; D is uncertain. This CDR3 comprises 16 residues. V was trimmed by 1 base and J by 1 base, leaving 13 bases between them. Germline V gene lookup returns CDR1 SGHVS and CDR2 FQNEAQ. The CDR3 DNA is TGTGCCAGCAGCTTAGAAGTATTTCGCGGGAACACTGAAGCTTTCTTT. Its protein product is CASSLEVFRGNTEAFF.

J is TRBJ2-5 and V is TRBV4-1, with 7 bases lining up with TRBD2. The CDR3 is made up of 20 amino acids. The junction had 26 bases not matched to a gene; V was cut back by 5 bases and J by 5 bases. The V gene's germline CDR1 is MGHRA and CDR2 YSYEKL. The CDR3 sequence is CASSKTVGQGLGREEETQYF. Written as DNA, the CDR3 is TGCGCCAGCAGCAAAACGGTCGGGCAAGGACTAGGCAGGGAAGAGGAGACCCAGTACTTC.

The V gene is TRBV7-9, the J gene TRBJ2-1; 7 positions agree with TRBD1. Germline assignment: CDR1 SEHNR and CDR2 FQNEAQ (reference sequence). V lost 10 bases and J lost 2; bases outside the gene matches: 2. The CDR3 is 12 amino acids. The CDR3 is CAIDRAYNEQFF. Here the CDR3 DNA reads TGTGCCATCGACAGGGCCTACAATGAGCAGTTCTTC.

The chain joins TRBV30 to TRBJ1-1, with 7 bases identical to TRBD1. CDR3 length equals 15 residues. Germline trimming cut 1 base from V and 11 bases from J; bases unmatched to any gene: 16. Per germline, CDR1 GTSNPN and CDR2 SVGIG (reference sequence). CDR3 region: CAWSANPDRALGAFF. CDR3 in DNA: TGTGCCTGGAGTGCAAACCCAGACAGGGCCCTTGGTGCTTTCTTT. The full variable domain, with the rest looked up from reference TRBV30 and TRBJ1-1, is SQTIHQWPATLVQPVGSPLSLECTVEGTSNPNLYWYRQAAGRGLQLLFYSVGIGQISSEVPQNLSASRPQDRQFILSSKKLLLSDSGFYLCAWSANPDRALGAFFGQGTRLTVV.

The sample holds one count of this clone. The J gene is TRBJ2-3, the V gene TRBV6-6; TRBD2 agrees at 8 bases. The trim removed 5 bases at V and 5 bases at J, leaving 9 bases unmatched. The CDR3 is made up of 15 amino acids. CDR1 MNHNY and CDR2 SVGAGI come from the germline V gene (reference sequence). CDR3 residues: CASSVSGIPGDTQYF. As DNA, the CDR3 is TGTGCCAGCAGTGTTAGCGGGATTCCAGGAGATACGCAGTATTTT.

This clone was seen a few times. This chain uses TRBV19 with TRBJ1-5; D is ambiguous. The germline CDR1 and CDR2 sequences are LNHDA and SQIVND (reference sequence). V was pared by 7 bases and J by 2 bases, with 9 bases between. The CDR3 sequence is 13 residues long. CDR3 sequence reads: CASMSQGNQPQHF. The CDR3 DNA is TGTGCCAGTATGAGCCAGGGCAATCAGCCCCAGCATTTT.

V and J are TRBV6-1 and TRBJ1-4; no firm D call. Germline V gene lookup returns CDR1 MNHNS and CDR2 SASEGT. The CDR3 sequence is 12 residues long. Trimming pared 3 bases from V and 8 bases from J, leaving 7 bases between. This chain's CDR3 is CASSELREKLFF. Here the CDR3 DNA reads TGTGCCAGCAGTGAGCTCAGAGAAAAACTGTTTTTT.